The 3 T cell receptor beta chains given below trace back to one sample, sequenced in a study of blood T cell repertoires in COVID-19. Profiled with immunoSEQ multiplex PCR; TCRdb holds only in-frame clones, not every one. The sample shows roughly 180,000 clones, roughly 78% of them seen only once. Specimen: peripheral blood. The receptors here all came from a woman aged 60-75 years with COVID-19, enrolled during active disease.

The rearrangement joins TRBV5-6 to TRBJ2-1; the match to TRBD2 covers 10 bases. The CDR3 is 15 amino acids. The germline CDR1 and CDR2 sequences are SGHDT and YYEEEE. J lost 6 bases, V lost 1 base, and 4 bases had no gene match. CDR3: CASSLWTSGPNEQFF. The CDR3 DNA reads TGTGCCAGCAGCTTGTGGACTAGCGGTCCCAATGAGCAGTTCTTC.

V and J are TRBV28 and TRBJ2-7; D is possibly TRBD1 (6 bases). The CDR3 totals 17 residues. V lost 6 bases and J 0 bases, leaving 21 bases between the germline ends. Germline V gene sequence: CDR1 MDHEN, CDR2 SYDVKM. The CDR3 sequence is CASSSLTGTSFSYEQYF. The CDR3, as DNA: TGTGCCAGCAGCTCCTTAACCGGGACATCCTTCTCCTACGAGCAGTACTTC.

V usage is TRBV27 and J usage is TRBJ2-1; TRBD1 agrees at 9 bases. J gave up 14 bases and V 6 bases, and 17 bases lay outside the gene matches. CDR1 is MNHEY, CDR2 SMNVEV, per germline (reference sequence). The CDR3 contains 15 residues. Written as DNA, the CDR3 is TGTGCCAGCAGAGCCCCGGGACAGGGAGGGTGGGGTGAGTTCTTC. Its translation is CASRAPGQGGWGEFF.